The 15 T cell receptor beta chains below all came from one sample that was sequenced in a study of preoperative IRX-2 immunotherapy in early breast cancer. Treatment given: preoperative locoregional IRX-2 cytokine immunotherapy. TCRdb keeps only in-frame clones here, not all; method: immunoSEQ multiplex PCR. The repertoire holds about 32,000 clones, with around four fifths as singletons. Here the sequenced sample was lymph node tissue, taken from a patient treated with IRX-2 immunotherapy. These TCRs come from a human donor with breast cancer.

The rearrangement links TRBV6-8 to TRBJ2-1; D ambiguous. The CDR3 length is 16 residues. Germline V gives CDR1 MNHGY, CDR2 SAAAGT. The V end lost 2 bases, the J end lost 8 bases, and 19 bases lay between the germline ends. CDR3 loop: CASSYAGWLRFDEQFF. In DNA form, the CDR3 reads TGTGCCAGCAGTTACGCCGGGTGGCTGAGGTTCGATGAGCAGTTCTTC.

The chain combines TRBV30 with TRBJ2-7; D gene unclear. This CDR3 comprises 12 residues. CDR1 and CDR2 (germline): GTSNPN, SVGIG (reference sequence). V dropped 0 bases and J dropped 5 bases, with 8 bases sitting between them. CDR3 sequence: CAWSVLGDEQYF. In DNA form, the CDR3 reads TGTGCCTGGAGTGTACTTGGGGACGAGCAGTACTTC.

This chain connects TRBV28 to TRBJ1-4; tentative D call: TRBD1 (5 bases). The germline V and J ends were trimmed by 3 bases and 4 bases, with 12 bases remaining between them. Germline assignment: CDR1 MDHEN and CDR2 SYDVKM. The CDR3 loop spans 15 amino acids. The CDR3 DNA is TGTGCCAGCAGTTTCCTGGGGCAGCTTAATGAAAAACTGTTTTTT. Translating gives CASSFLGQLNEKLFF.

This clone rates as medium-sized. This chain connects TRBV1 to TRBJ1-3. TRBV1 is given as a pseudogene. This CDR3 contains 15 residues. CDR3 DNA: TGCGCCAGCAGCCCACTAGGTCCCTCTGGAAACACCATATATTTT. Its translation is CASSPLGPSGNTIYF.

The rearrangement joins TRBV6-8 to TRBJ1-5; D gene uncertain. V dropped 2 bases and J dropped 2 bases, with 13 bases sitting between them. This CDR3 comprises 16 residues. The germline CDR1 and CDR2 sequences are MNHGY and SAAAGT. This chain's CDR3 is CASSYLHRLGNQPQHF. DNA of the CDR3: TGTGCCAGCAGTTACCTACACCGTTTAGGCAATCAGCCCCAGCATTTT.

This chain links TRBV11-3 with TRBJ1-2, with D perhaps matching TRBD1 (6 bases). The V end was cut by 4 bases, the J end by 8 bases, with 20 bases between. Germline V gene lookup returns CDR1 SGHNT and CDR2 YENEEA. This CDR3 is built from 15 residues. The CDR3 coding sequence is TGTGCCAGCAGCTCCCAGAATGGGGGGGCGTTAGGCTACACCTTC. It translates to CASSSQNGGALGYTF.

This rearrangement joins TRBV11-3 to TRBJ1-2, with D tentatively TRBD1 (6 bases). This CDR3 has 19 residues. The germline V gene encodes CDR1 SGHNT and CDR2 YENEEA. V lost 3 bases and J 0 bases, leaving 23 bases between the germline ends. The CDR3 coding sequence is TGTGCCAGCAGCTTGAGGCAGGCCCGGGGGGGCCGAGCTAACTATGGCTACACCTTC. It is translated as CASSLRQARGGRANYGYTF.

The chain carries TRBV6-8 and TRBJ1-6; D possibly corresponds to TRBD1 (5 bases). CDR1 MNHGY and CDR2 SAAAGT come from the germline V gene. The CDR3 sequence is 14 residues long. V lost 5 bases, J lost 7 bases, and 12 bases lay in between. DNA of the CDR3: TGTGCCAGCAGTGTATCCGGGGCCAATTCACCCCTCCACTTT. This codes for CASSVSGANSPLHF.

This rearrangement joins TRBV10-2 to TRBJ2-3, with 7 bases fitting TRBD2. There are 18 residues in the CDR3. Trimming cost V 6 bases and J 4 bases; bases outside gene matches: 19. Germline V gene data show CDR1 as WSHSY and CDR2 as SAAADI. The CDR3 protein is CASSPSFFGSGGADTQYF. In DNA form, the CDR3 reads TGCGCCAGCAGCCCCTCGTTTTTCGGGTCGGGAGGTGCAGATACGCAGTATTTT.

As concerns this clone: Germline and junction disagree at one end, which may indicate a read error. The chain couples TRBV19 to TRBJ2-5; TRBD2 might be the D (7 bases). The CDR3 is 14 residues long. CDR1 and CDR2 (germline): LNHDA, SQIVND (reference sequence). This CDR3 is CASKGGSNQETQYF. The CDR3 DNA follows: TGTGCCAGTAAGGGGGGGAGCAACCAAGAGACCCAATACTTC.

The chain combines TRBV5-8 with TRBJ2-7; 11 nucleotides agree with TRBD2. CDR1 is SGHTS and CDR2 is YDEGEE in the germline V gene. The CDR3 is 14 residues long. Losses at the gene ends were 5 bases for V and 3 bases for J; bases not matched to a gene: 4. As DNA, the CDR3 is TGTGCCAGCAGAAGACTAGCGGGGCGCTACGAGCAGTACTTC. Encoded protein: CASRRLAGRYEQYF.

The V gene is TRBV19, the J gene TRBJ2-5, with TRBD2 matching over 7 bases. V lost 5 bases to trimming and J lost 3 bases; unmatched junction nucleotides: 3. This CDR3 is built from 13 residues. Germline lookup yields CDR1 LNHDA and CDR2 SQIVND (reference sequence). The CDR3 loop is CASSAGREETQYF. In DNA form, the CDR3 reads TGTGCCAGTAGTGCGGGGAGGGAAGAGACCCAGTACTTC.

The chain couples TRBV29-1 to TRBJ2-7, with 9 bases matching TRBD1. This CDR3 has 13 residues. The germline V gene encodes CDR1 SQVTM and CDR2 ANQGSEA. J was trimmed by 6 bases and V by 3 bases; bases with no gene match: 6. CDR3 amino acids: CSVERTGVPEQYF. CDR3 in DNA: TGCAGCGTTGAGAGGACAGGGGTTCCCGAGCAGTACTTC.

The chain has TRBV28 and TRBJ2-3; D call uncertain. This CDR3 is built from 12 residues. Trimming cost V 2 bases and J 5 bases, with 5 bases left between them. Germline values: CDR1 MDHEN, CDR2 SYDVKM. CDR3 sequence reads: CASSLVGDTQYF. The CDR3 DNA is TGTGCCAGCAGTTTAGTAGGAGATACGCAGTATTTT. The variable domain in full, completed from reference TRBV28 and TRBJ2-3, reads DVKVTQSSRYLVKRTGEKVFLECVQDMDHENMFWYRQDPGLGLRLIYFSYDVKMKEKGDIPEGYSVSREKKERFSLILESASTNQTSMYLCASSLVGDTQYFGPGTRLTVL.

The gene calls are TRBV6-7 and TRBJ2-7; D tentatively reads TRBD1 or TRBD2 (5 bases each). TRBV6-7 is flagged as an ORF with uncertain function. The CDR3 length is 13 residues. The V end was cut by 7 bases, the J end by 2 bases, with 12 bases between. CDR3 DNA sequence: TGTGCCAGCACCCGAGGGGTAACCTACGAGCAGTACTTC. This encodes CASTRGVTYEQYF.